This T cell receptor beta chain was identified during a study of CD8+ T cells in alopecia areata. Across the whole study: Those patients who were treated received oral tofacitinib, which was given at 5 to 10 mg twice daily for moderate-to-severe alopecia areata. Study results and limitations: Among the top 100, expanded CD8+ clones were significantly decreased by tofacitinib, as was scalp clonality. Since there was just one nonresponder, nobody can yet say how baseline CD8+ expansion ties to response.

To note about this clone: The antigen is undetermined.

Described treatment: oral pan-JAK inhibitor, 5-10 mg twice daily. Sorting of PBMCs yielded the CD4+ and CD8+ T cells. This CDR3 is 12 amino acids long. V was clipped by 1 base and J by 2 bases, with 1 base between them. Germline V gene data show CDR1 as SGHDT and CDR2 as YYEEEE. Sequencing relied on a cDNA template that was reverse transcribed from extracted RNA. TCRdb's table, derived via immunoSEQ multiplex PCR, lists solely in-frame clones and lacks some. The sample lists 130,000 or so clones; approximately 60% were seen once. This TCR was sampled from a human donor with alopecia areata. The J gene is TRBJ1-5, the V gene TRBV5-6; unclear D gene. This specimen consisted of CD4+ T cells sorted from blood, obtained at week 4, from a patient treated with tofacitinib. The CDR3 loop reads CASSLRNQPQHF. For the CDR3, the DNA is TGTGCCAGCAGCTTGCGCAATCAGCCCCAGCATTTT.